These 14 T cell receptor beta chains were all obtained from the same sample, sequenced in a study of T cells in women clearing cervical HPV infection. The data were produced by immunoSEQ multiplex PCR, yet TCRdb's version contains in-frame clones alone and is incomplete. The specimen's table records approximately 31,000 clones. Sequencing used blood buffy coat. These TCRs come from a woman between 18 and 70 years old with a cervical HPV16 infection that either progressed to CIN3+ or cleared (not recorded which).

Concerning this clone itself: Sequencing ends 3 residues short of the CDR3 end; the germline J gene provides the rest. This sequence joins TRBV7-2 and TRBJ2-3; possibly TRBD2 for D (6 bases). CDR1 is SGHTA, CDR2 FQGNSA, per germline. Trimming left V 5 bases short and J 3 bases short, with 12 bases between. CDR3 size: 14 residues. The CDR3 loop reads CASSLGGPTDTQYF. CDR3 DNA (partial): TGTGCCAGCAGCCTAGGAGGGCCAACAGATACG.

The CDR3 is CASSPSRGHQETAFF. Partial CDR3 DNA: TGTGCCAGCTCACCTTCTAGGGGGCACCAAGAGACC. V is TRBV18 and J is TRBJ1-1; 7 bases agree with TRBD1. The read terminates 3 residues before the CDR3 end, so the remaining end is supplied by the germline J gene. The CDR3 consists of 15 residues. Germline CDR1 KGHSH, CDR2 LQKENI.

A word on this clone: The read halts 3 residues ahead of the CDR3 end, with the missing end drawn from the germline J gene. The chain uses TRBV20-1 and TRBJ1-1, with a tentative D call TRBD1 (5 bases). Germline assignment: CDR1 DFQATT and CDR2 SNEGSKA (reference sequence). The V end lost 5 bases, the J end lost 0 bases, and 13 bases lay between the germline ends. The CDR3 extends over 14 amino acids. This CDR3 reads CSAPGGVMNTEAFF. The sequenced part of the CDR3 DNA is TGCAGTGCTCCCGGAGGGGTGATGAACACTGAA.

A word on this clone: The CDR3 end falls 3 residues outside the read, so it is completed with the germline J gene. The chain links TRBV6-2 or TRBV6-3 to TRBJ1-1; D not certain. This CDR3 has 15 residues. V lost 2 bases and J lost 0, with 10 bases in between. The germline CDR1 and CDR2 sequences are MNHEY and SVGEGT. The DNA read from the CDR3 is TGTGCCAGCAGTTACAACAGCCTCTTGAACACTGAA. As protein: CASSYNSLLNTE. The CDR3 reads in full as CASSYNSLLNTEAFF.

The CDR3 loop is CASSLAQGNYGQYF. The sequenced part of the CDR3 DNA is TGTGCCAGCAGCTTAGCGCAGGGTAACTATGGT. The rearrangement joins TRBV7-9 to TRBJ2-4, with TRBD1 as a possible D gene (5 bases). Read data end 3 residues before the CDR3 end; the end is taken from the germline J gene. The CDR3 spans 14 residues. Per the germline V gene, CDR1 is SEHNR and CDR2 is FQNEAQ (reference sequence).

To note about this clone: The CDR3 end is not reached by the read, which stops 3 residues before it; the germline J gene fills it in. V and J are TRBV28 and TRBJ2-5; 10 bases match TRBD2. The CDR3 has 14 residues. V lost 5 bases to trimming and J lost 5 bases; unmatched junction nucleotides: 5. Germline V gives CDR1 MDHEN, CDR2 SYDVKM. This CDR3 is CASSLAGAGETQYF. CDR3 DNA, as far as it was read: TGTGCCAGCAGTCTAGCGGGAGCGGGGGAGACC.

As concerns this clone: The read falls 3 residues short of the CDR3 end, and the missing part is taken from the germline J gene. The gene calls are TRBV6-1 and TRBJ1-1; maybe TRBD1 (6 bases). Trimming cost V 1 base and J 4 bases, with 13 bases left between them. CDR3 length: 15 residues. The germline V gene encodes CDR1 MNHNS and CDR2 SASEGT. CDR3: CASSEGLDRLTEAFF. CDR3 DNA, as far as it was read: TGTGCCAGCAGTGAAGGGTTAGACAGGCTCACTGAA.

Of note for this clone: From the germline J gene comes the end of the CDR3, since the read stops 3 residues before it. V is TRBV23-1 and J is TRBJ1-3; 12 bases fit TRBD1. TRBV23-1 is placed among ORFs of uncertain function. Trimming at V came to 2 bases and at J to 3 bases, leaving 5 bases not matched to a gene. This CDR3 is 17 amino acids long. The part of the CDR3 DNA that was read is TGCGCCAGCAGTCAAACCGGGACAGGGGGCTTTGGAAACACC. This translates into CASSQTGTGGFGNT. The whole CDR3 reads CASSQTGTGGFGNTIYF.

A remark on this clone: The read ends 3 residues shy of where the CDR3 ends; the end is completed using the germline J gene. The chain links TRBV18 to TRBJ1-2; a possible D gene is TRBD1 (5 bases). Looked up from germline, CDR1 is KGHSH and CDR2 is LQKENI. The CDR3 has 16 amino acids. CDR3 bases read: TGTGCCAGCTCCCCCGCCGGGACTAGCGGGGGTTACGAG. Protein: CASSPAGTSGGYE. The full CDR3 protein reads CASSPAGTSGGYEYTF. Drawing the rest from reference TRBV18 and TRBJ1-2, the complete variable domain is NAGVMQNPRHLVRRRGQEARLRCSPMKGHSHVYWYRQLPEEGLKFMVYLQKENIIDESGMPKERFSAEFPKEGPSILRIQQVVRGDSAAYFCASSPAGTSGGYEYTFGSGTRLTVV.

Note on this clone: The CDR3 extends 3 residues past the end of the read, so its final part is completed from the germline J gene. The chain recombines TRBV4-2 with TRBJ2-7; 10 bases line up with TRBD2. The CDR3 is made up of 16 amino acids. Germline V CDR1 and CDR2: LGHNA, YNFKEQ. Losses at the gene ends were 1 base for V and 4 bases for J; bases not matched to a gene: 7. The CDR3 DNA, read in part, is TGTGCCAGCAGCCAAGGTCTAGCGGGAGCCTTTTACGAG. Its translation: CASSQGLAGAFYE. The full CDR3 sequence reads CASSQGLAGAFYEQYF.

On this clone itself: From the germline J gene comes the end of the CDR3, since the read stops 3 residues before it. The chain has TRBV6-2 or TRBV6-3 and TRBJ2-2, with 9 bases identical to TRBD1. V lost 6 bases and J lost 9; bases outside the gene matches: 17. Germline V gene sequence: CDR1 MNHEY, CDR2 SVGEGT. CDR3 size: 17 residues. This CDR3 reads CASRRIQGADLYRELFF. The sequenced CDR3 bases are TGTGCCAGCAGGCGAATACAGGGGGCGGATTTATACCGGGAG.

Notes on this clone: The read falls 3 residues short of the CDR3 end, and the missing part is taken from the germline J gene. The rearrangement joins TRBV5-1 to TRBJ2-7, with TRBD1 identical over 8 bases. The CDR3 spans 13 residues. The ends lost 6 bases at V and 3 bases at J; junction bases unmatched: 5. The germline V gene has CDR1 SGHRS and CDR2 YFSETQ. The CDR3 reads CASTLGQDYEQYF. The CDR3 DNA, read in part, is TGCGCCAGCACTTTGGGACAGGACTACGAG.

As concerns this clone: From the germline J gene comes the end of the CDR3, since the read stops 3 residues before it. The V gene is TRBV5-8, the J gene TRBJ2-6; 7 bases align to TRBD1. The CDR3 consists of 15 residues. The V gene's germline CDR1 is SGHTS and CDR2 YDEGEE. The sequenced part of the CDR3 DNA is TGTGCCAGCAGCTCCCCGAGGGGGCTAAATTCACTC. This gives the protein CASSSPRGLNSL. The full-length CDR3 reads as CASSSPRGLNSLLTF.

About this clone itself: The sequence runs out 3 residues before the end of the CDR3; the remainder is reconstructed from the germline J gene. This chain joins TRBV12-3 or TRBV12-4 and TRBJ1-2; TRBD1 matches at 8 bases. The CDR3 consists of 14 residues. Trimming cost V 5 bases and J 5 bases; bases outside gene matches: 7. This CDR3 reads CASSIRTGQYGYTF. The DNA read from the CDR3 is TGTGCCAGCAGTATCCGGACAGGGCAATATGGC.